One sample yielded the 14 T cell receptor beta chains listed below, sequenced in a study of shared clonotypes between healthy human individuals. Profiled with immunoSEQ multiplex PCR; TCRdb holds only in-frame clones, not every one. The profile shows about 1.5 million clones, roughly 98% of them singletons. Specimen: naive CD4+ T cells sorted from blood. Subset specified: CD45RA+ positively selected. These receptors were taken from a man under 40 in good health.

The chain combines TRBV6-5 with TRBJ2-1, with D possibly being TRBD2 (6 bases). V was pared by 8 bases and J by 4 bases, with 12 bases between. The V gene's germline CDR1 is MNHEY and CDR2 SVGAGI. The CDR3 is made up of 13 amino acids. CDR3 region: CASRLDSYNEQFF. In DNA, the CDR3 is TGTGCCAGCCGACTAGACTCTTACAATGAGCAGTTCTTC.

To note about this clone: Other DNA variants within this sample encode the same CDR3. The gene calls are TRBV6-5 and TRBJ2-7; 11 nucleotides align to TRBD2. Germline CDR1 and CDR2: MNHEY and SVGAGI. J gave up 4 bases and V 4 bases, and 9 bases lay outside the gene matches. The CDR3 spans 16 residues. In DNA, the CDR3 is TGTGCCAGCAGTTTCCGCACTAGCGGGAGTTCTTACGAGCAGTACTTC. Its protein is CASSFRTSGSSYEQYF.

The rearrangement uses TRBV5-1 and TRBJ2-3, with 10 bases that match TRBD2. The CDR3 covers 16 residues. Unmatched junction bases numbered 9, after V lost 4 bases and J lost 4 bases. Germline V lookup: CDR1 SGHRS, CDR2 YFSETQ. The CDR3: CASSTLAGAGPDTQYF. CDR3 DNA sequence: TGCGCCAGCAGCACTCTAGCGGGAGCGGGGCCAGATACGCAGTATTTT.

The chain couples TRBV2 to TRBJ2-7, with D unresolved. Germline CDR1 SNHLY, CDR2 FYNNEI. Trimming removed 5 bases at V and 3 bases at J, with 8 bases between. This CDR3 has 12 amino acids. The CDR3 reads CASSQESYEQYF. The CDR3 coding sequence is TGTGCCAGCAGTCAGGAAAGCTACGAGCAGTACTTC.

This clone was found once. The gene calls are TRBV4-3 and TRBJ2-7; 7 bases are a match to TRBD2. Germline V gene lookup returns CDR1 LGHNA and CDR2 YSLEER. The CDR3 loop spans 17 amino acids. After removal of 1 base from V and 2 bases from J, the junction contained 11 bases not matched to a gene. The CDR3: CASSQAVGSGAPYEQYF. In nucleotides, the CDR3 is TGCGCCAGCAGCCAAGCCGTTGGGAGCGGGGCCCCCTACGAGCAGTACTTC.

The chain uses TRBV30 and TRBJ1-2; 7 nucleotides match TRBD1. The length of the CDR3 is 12 residues. Germline trimming cut 3 bases from V and 6 bases from J; bases unmatched to any gene: 4. Per the germline V gene, CDR1 is GTSNPN and CDR2 is SVGIG (reference sequence). CDR3 amino acids: CAWRQGTDGYTF. Here the CDR3 DNA reads TGTGCCTGGAGACAGGGGACGGATGGCTACACCTTC.

The chain couples TRBV25-1 to TRBJ2-4; D is possibly TRBD2 (6 bases). The V end was cut by 0 bases, the J end by 9 bases, with 18 bases between. Looked up from germline, CDR1 is MGHDK and CDR2 is SYGVNS. CDR3 size: 16 residues. The CDR3 reads CASSEYGRGMGGIQYF. DNA for the CDR3: TGTGCCAGCAGTGAATATGGTCGCGGGATGGGTGGCATTCAGTACTTC. The full variable domain, completed using reference TRBV25-1 and TRBJ2-4, is EADIYQTPRYLVIGTGKKITLECSQTMGHDKMYWYQQDPGMELHLIHYSYGVNSTEKGDLSSESTVSRIRTEHFPLTLESARPSHTSQYLCASSEYGRGMGGIQYFGAGTRLSVL.

The rearrangement uses TRBV27 and TRBJ2-3; D is uncertain. Trimming removed 0 bases from V and 6 bases from J, with 10 bases in between. CDR3 length: 14 residues. The germline V gene encodes CDR1 MNHEY and CDR2 SMNVEV (reference sequence). Here the CDR3 DNA reads TGTGCCAGCAGTTTATCGCCCCTTAGGGATACGCAGTATTTT. Amino acid sequence: CASSLSPLRDTQYF.

This clone came up once. The V and J genes are TRBV10-3 and TRBJ2-7, with 7 bases aligning to TRBD1. CDR1 ENHRY and CDR2 SYGVKD come from the germline V gene. V trimming: 1 base; J trimming: 3 bases; junction bases outside the gene matches: 9. The CDR3 contains 16 residues. Here the CDR3 reads CAISELNRDRIYEQYF. The CDR3, as DNA: TGTGCCATCAGTGAGTTGAACCGGGACAGAATCTACGAGCAGTACTTC.

For the CDR3, the DNA is TGTGCCAGCAGCCCTGGGACAGTTTCGGAGCAGTTCTTC. It specifies CASSPGTVSEQFF. This chain connects TRBV5-4 to TRBJ2-1; the match to TRBD1 covers 7 bases. V lost 4 bases, J lost 10 bases, and 8 bases stayed unmatched. Germline V gene data show CDR1 as SGHNT and CDR2 as YYREEE (reference sequence). The CDR3 sequence is 13 residues long.

The chain has TRBV19 and TRBJ2-7, with D possibly matching TRBD1 (6 bases). This CDR3 spans 14 amino acids. Trimming stripped 4 bases from V and 3 bases from J, with 13 bases between. CDR1 LNHDA and CDR2 SQIVND come from the germline V gene (reference sequence). This CDR3 is CASSTRGHSYEQYF. As DNA, the CDR3 is TGTGCCAGTAGTACCCGGGGACATAGCTACGAGCAGTACTTC.

This rearrangement joins TRBV5-1 to TRBJ2-5; 11 bases match TRBD1. Germline lookup yields CDR1 SGHRS and CDR2 YFSETQ. The CDR3 spans 15 residues. Trimming cost V 4 bases and J 7 bases; bases outside gene matches: 9. CDR3: CASSPEGQGAGTQYF. The CDR3 region has the DNA TGCGCCAGCAGCCCCGAAGGACAGGGGGCAGGGACCCAGTACTTC.

This chain joins TRBV4-1 and TRBJ2-1, with 13 positions matching TRBD2. The CDR3 covers 17 residues. V shed 0 bases, J shed 12 bases, and the junction held 11 bases outside the gene matches. Germline V gene sequence: CDR1 MGHRA, CDR2 YSYEKL. Here the CDR3 reads CASSQDSRTSGRMVQFF. For the CDR3, the DNA is TGCGCCAGCAGCCAAGATAGCCGGACTAGCGGGAGAATGGTGCAGTTCTTC.

The V and J genes are TRBV7-6 and TRBJ2-7; TRBD2 aligns across 8 bases. The CDR3 length is 14 residues. Trimming at V came to 1 base and at J to 3 bases, leaving 2 bases not matched to a gene. Germline assignment: CDR1 SGHVS and CDR2 FNYEAQ. The CDR3 nucleotides are TGTGCCAGCAGCTTAGGGCGGGGGGTCTACGAGCAGTACTTC. This gives the protein CASSLGRGVYEQYF. The full variable domain, in which reference TRBV7-6 and TRBJ2-7 provide the parts outside the CDR3, is GAGVSQSPRYKVTKRGQDVALRCDPISGHVSLYWYRQALGQGPEFLTYFNYEAQQDKSGLPNDRFSAERPEGSISTLTIQRTEQRDSAMYRCASSLGRGVYEQYFGPGTRLTVT.